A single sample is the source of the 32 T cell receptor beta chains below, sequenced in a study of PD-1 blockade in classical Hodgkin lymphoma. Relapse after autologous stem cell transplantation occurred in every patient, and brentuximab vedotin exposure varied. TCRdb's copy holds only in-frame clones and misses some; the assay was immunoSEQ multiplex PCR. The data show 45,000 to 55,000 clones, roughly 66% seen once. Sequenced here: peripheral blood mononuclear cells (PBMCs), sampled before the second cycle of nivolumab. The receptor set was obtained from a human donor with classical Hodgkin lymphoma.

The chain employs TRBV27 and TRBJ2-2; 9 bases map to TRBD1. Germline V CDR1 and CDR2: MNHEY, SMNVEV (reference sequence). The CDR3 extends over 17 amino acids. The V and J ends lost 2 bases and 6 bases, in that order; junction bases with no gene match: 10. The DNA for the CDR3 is TGTGCCAGCAGTTTACCGGGACAGGGAAGTGTTCCCGGGGAGCTGTTTTTT. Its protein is CASSLPGQGSVPGELFF.

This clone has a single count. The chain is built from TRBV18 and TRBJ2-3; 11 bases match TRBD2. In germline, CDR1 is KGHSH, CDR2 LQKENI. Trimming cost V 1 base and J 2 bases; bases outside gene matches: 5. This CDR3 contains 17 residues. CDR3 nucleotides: TGTGCCAGCTCACCACTGTCACTAGCGGGGGTCACAGATACGCAGTATTTT. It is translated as CASSPLSLAGVTDTQYF.

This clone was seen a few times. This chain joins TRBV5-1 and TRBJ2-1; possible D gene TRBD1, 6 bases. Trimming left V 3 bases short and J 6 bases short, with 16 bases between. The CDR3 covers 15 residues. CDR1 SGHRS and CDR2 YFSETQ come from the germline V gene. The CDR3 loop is CASSSYFGQSNEQFF. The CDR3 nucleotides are TGCGCCAGCAGCTCCTATTTCGGACAGAGCAATGAGCAGTTCTTC.

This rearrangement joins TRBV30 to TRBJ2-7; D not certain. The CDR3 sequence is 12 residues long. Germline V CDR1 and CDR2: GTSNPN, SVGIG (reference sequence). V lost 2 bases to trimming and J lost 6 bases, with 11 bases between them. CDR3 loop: CAWSSLNTEQYF. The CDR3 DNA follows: TGTGCCTGGAGTTCCCTCAATACCGAGCAGTACTTC. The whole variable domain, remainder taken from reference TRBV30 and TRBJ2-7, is SQTIHQWPATLVQPVGSPLSLECTVEGTSNPNLYWYRQAAGRGLQLLFYSVGIGQISSEVPQNLSASRPQDRQFILSSKKLLLSDSGFYLCAWSSLNTEQYFGPGTRLTVT.

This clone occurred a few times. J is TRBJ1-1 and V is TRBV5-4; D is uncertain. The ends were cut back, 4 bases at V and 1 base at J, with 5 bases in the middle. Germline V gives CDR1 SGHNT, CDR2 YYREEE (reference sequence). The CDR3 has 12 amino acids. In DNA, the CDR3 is TGTGCCAGCAGCCGGACGAACACTGAAGCTTTCTTT. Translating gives CASSRTNTEAFF.

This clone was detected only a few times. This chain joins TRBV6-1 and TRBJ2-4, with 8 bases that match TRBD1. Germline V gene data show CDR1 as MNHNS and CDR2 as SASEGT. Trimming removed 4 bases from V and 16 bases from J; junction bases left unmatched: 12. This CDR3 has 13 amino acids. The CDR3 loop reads CASSANLGQGDYF. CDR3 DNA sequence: TGTGCCAGCAGTGCCAACCTCGGACAGGGTGATTACTTC.

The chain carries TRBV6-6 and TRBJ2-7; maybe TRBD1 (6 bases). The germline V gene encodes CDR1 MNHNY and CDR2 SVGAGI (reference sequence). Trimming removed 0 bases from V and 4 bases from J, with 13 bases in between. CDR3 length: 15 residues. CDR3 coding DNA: TGTGCCAGCAGTTACTCGGCAGGGGCGAGATACGAGCAGTACTTC. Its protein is CASSYSAGARYEQYF.

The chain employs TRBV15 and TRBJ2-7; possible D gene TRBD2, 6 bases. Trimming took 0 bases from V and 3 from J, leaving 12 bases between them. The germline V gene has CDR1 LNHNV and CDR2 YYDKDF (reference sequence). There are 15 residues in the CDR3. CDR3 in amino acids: CATSRDLLANYEQYF. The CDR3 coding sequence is TGTGCCACCAGCAGAGATCTTCTAGCGAACTACGAGCAGTACTTC.

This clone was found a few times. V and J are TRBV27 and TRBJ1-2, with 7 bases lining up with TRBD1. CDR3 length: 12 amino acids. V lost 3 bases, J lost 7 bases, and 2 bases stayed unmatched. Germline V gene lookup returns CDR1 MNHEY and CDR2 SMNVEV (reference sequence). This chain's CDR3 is CASSFAGGGYTF. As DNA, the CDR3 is TGTGCCAGCAGTTTCGCAGGGGGTGGCTACACCTTC.

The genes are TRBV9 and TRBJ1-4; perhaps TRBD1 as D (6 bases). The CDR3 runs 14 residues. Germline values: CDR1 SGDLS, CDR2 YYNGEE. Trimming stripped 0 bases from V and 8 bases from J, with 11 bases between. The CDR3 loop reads CASSVGGAGEKLFF. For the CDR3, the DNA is TGTGCCAGCAGCGTAGGGGGGGCCGGCGAAAAACTGTTTTTT. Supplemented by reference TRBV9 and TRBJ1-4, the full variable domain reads DSGVTQTPKHLITATGQRVTLRCSPRSGDLSVYWYQQSLDQGLQFLIQYYNGEERAKGNILERFSAQQFPDLHSELNLSSLELGDSALYFCASSVGGAGEKLFFGSGTQLSVL.

Here the CDR3 DNA reads TGTGCCAGCAGCTCCCCGACTAGCGGGAGATCCCAAGAGACCCAGTACTTC. Amino acid sequence: CASSSPTSGRSQETQYF. The genes are TRBV7-2 and TRBJ2-5; 12 bases are a match to TRBD2. The V gene end was trimmed by 4 bases and the J gene end by 1 base; junction bases not matched to a gene: 7. CDR3 size: 17 residues. Germline-derived CDR1 and CDR2 are SGHTA and FQGNSA.

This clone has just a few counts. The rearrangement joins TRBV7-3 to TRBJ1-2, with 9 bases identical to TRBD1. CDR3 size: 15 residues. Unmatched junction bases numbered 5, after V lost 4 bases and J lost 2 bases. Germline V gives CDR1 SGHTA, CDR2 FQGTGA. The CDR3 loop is CASSSGGQGNYGYTF. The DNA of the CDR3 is TGTGCCAGCAGCTCAGGGGGACAGGGAAACTATGGCTACACCTTC.

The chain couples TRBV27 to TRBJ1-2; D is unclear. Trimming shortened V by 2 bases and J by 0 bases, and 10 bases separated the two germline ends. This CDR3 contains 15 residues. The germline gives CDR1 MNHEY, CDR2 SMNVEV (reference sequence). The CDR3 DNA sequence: TGTGCCAGCAGTTTAGTTCCAGAACCTAACTATGGCTACACCTTC. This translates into CASSLVPEPNYGYTF.

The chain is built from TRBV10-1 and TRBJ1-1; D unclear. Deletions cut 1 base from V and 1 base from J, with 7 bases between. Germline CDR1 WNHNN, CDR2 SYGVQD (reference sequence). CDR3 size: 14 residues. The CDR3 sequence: CASSEFPENTEAFF. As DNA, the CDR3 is TGCGCCAGCAGTGAGTTCCCAGAGAACACTGAAGCTTTCTTT.

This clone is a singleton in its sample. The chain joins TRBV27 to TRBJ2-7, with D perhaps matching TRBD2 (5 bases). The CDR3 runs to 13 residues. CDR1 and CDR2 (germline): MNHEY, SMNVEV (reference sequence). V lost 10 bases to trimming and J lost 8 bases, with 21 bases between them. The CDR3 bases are TGTGCCACCATGGGTCTAGCTTCTACCCAGCAGTACTTC. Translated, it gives CATMGLASTQQYF.

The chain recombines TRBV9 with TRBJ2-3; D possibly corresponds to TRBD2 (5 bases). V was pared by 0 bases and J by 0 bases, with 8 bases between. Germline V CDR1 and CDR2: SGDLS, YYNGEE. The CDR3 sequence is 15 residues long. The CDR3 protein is CASSVGSGSTDTQYF. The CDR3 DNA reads TGTGCCAGCAGCGTAGGAAGCGGTAGCACAGATACGCAGTATTTT.

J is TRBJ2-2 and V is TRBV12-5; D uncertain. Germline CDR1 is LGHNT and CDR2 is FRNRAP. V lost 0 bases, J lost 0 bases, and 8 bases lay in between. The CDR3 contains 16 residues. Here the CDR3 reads CASGLVEGSNTGELFF. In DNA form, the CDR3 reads TGTGCTAGTGGTTTGGTAGAAGGCTCGAACACCGGGGAGCTGTTTTTT.

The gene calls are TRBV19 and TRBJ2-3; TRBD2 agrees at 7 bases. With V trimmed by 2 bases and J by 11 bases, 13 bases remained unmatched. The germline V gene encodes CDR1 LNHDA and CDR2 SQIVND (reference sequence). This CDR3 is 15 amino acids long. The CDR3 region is CASSIPGRESFRQYF. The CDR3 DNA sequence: TGTGCCAGTAGTATACCCGGGCGGGAGAGTTTTCGGCAGTATTTT.

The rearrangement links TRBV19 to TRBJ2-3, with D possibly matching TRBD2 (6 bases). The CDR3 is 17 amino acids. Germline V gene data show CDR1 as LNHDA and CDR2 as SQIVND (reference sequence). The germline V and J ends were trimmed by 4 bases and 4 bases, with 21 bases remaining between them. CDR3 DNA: TGTGCCAGTAGTACGCACCCCGCGGGATTAGGCGCAGATACGCAGTATTTT. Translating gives CASSTHPAGLGADTQYF.

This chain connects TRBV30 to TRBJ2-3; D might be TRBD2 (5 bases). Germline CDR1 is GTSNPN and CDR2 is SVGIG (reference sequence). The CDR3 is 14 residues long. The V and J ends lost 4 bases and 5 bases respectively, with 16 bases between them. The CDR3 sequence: CAWNTFPGIDTQYF. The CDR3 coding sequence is TGTGCCTGGAATACCTTTCCGGGAATAGATACGCAGTATTTT.

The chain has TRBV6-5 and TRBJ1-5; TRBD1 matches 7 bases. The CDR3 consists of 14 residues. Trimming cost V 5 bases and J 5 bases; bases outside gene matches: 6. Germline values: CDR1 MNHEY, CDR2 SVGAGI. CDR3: CASSPGQVHQPQHF. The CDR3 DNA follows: TGTGCCAGCAGTCCTGGACAGGTTCATCAGCCCCAGCATTTT.

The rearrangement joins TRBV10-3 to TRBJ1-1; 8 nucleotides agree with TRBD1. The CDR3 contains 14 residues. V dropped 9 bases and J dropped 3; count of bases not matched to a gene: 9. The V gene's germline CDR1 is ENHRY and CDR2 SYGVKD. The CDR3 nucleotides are TGTGCCATGCGACAACAACAGGGGGACACTGAAGCTTTCTTT. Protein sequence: CAMRQQQGDTEAFF.

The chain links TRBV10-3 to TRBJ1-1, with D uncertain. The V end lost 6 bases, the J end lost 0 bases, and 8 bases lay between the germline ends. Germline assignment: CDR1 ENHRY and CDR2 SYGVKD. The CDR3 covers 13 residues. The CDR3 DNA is TGTGCCATCAGGGTATACATGAACACTGAAGCTTTCTTT. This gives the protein CAIRVYMNTEAFF.

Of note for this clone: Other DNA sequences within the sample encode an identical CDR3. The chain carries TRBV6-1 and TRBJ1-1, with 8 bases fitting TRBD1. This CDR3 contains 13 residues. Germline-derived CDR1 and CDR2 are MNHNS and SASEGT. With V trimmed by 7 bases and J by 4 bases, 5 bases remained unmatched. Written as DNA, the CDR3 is TGTGCCAGCACCAGACAGGGGAGCACTGAAGCTTTCTTT. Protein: CASTRQGSTEAFF.

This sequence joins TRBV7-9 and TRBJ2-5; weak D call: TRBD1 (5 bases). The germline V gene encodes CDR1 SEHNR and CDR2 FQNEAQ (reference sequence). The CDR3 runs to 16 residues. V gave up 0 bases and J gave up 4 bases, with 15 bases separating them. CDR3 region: CASSLAPGQYGETQYF. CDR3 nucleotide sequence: TGTGCCAGCAGCTTAGCCCCAGGGCAGTACGGAGAGACCCAGTACTTC.

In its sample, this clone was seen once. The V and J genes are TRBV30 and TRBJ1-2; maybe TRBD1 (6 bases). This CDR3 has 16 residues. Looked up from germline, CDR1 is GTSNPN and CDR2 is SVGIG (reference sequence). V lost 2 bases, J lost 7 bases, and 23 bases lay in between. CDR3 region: CAWSKFPTGFKPGYTF. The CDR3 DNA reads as TGTGCCTGGAGTAAGTTTCCGACAGGTTTTAAACCTGGCTACACCTTC.

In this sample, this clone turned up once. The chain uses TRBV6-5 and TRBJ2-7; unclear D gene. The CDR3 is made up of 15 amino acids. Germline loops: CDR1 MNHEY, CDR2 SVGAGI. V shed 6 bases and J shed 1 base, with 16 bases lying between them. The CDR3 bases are TGTGCCAGCAGGCCCCGACTCCTCGGATCCTACGAGCAGTACTTC. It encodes CASRPRLLGSYEQYF.

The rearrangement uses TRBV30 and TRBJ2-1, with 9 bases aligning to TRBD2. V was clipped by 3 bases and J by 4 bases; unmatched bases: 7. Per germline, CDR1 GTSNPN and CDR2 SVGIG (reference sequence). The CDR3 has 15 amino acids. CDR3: CAWSPGLALYNEQFF. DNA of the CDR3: TGTGCCTGGAGCCCGGGACTAGCTTTATACAATGAGCAGTTCTTC. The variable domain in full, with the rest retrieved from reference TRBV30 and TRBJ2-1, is SQTIHQWPATLVQPVGSPLSLECTVEGTSNPNLYWYRQAAGRGLQLLFYSVGIGQISSEVPQNLSASRPQDRQFILSSKKLLLSDSGFYLCAWSPGLALYNEQFFGPGTRLTVL.

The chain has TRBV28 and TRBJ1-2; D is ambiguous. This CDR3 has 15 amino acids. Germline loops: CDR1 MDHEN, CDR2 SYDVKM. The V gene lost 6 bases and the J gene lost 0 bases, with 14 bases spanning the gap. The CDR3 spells CASSLSRGANYGYTF. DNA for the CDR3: TGTGCCAGCAGCCTTAGTCGTGGAGCTAACTATGGCTACACCTTC.

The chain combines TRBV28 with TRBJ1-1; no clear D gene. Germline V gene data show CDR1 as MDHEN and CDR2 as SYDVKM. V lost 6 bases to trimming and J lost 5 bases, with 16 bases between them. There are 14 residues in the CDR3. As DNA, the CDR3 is TGTGCCAGCAGCTCCTGGACTCGGGAAACTGAAGCTTTCTTT. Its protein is CASSSWTRETEAFF. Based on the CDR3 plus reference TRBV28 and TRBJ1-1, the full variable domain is DVKVTQSSRYLVKRTGEKVFLECVQDMDHENMFWYRQDPGLGLRLIYFSYDVKMKEKGDIPEGYSVSREKKERFSLILESASTNQTSMYLCASSSWTRETEAFFGQGTRLTVV.

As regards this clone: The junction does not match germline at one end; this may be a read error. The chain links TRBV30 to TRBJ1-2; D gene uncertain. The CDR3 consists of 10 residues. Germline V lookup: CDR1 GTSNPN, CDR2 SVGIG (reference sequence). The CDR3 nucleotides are TGTGCCTGGAGTCCCCCCACCCACTCCTTC. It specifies CAWSPPTHSF.

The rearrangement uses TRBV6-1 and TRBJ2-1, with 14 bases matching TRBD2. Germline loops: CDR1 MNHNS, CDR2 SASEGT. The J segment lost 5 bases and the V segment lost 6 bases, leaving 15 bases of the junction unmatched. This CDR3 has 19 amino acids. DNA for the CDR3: TGTGCCAGCAGCGAACCTGGGACTAGCGGGAGAACGATCCACAATGAGCAGTTCTTC. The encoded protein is CASSEPGTSGRTIHNEQFF.